These 31 T cell receptor beta chains were all obtained from the same sample, sequenced in a study of T cell clones after liver transplantation (dated by TCRdb to about 2019). The method was the immunoSEQ multiplex PCR assay. The table comes from immuneACCESS by way of TCRdb, which keeps in-frame sequences with V and J called. Part of the clones is missing from these tables; in studies checked, under half for an unresolved V gene and the rest for unknown reasons. This sample lists approximately 50,000 clones; approximately 71% were detected once. About 10% of the sample is taken by the ten largest. The sample in question was CD4+ T cells from blood, obtained 54 months after liver transplant. The receptor set was obtained from a human patient who received a liver transplant. After a transplant, the donor of the graft may account for some T cells.

This clone occurred once. The CDR3 coding sequence is TGCAGCGTTGAAAGGCATAACTATGGCTACACCTTC. It specifies CSVERHNYGYTF. This chain links TRBV29-1 with TRBJ1-2, with D unclear. The germline V and J ends were trimmed by 2 bases and 1 base, with 5 bases remaining between them. The CDR3 sequence is 12 residues long. Germline V lookup: CDR1 SQVTM, CDR2 ANQGSEA.

The rearrangement links TRBV6-1 to TRBJ1-4; possibly TRBD1 for D (6 bases). The CDR3 loop spans 15 amino acids. Germline V CDR1 and CDR2: MNHNS, SASEGT. Trimming cost V 5 bases and J 5 bases, with 15 bases left between them. The chain's CDR3 is CASSLQQGGNEKLFF. The CDR3 DNA reads as TGTGCCAGCAGTCTCCAACAGGGTGGGAATGAAAAACTGTTTTTT.

This sequence joins TRBV19 and TRBJ2-3, with 7 bases fitting TRBD1. Germline V gene lookup returns CDR1 LNHDA and CDR2 SQIVND (reference sequence). The CDR3 spans 16 residues. With V trimmed by 2 bases and J by 4 bases, 9 bases remained unmatched. CDR3 nucleotide sequence: TGTGCCAGTAGTATAAACAGGGGCAGGGCTGCAGATACGCAGTATTTT. Its translation is CASSINRGRAADTQYF.

This rearrangement joins TRBV19 to TRBJ1-1; TRBD1 agrees at 9 bases. Germline V gene data show CDR1 as LNHDA and CDR2 as SQIVND (reference sequence). Trimming at V came to 5 bases and at J to 5 bases, leaving 6 bases not matched to a gene. CDR3 length equals 14 residues. This chain's CDR3 is CASSEQGQGTEAFF. CDR3 coding DNA: TGTGCCAGTAGTGAACAGGGACAGGGAACTGAAGCTTTCTTT. The full variable domain, rest sourced from reference TRBV19 and TRBJ1-1, is DGGITQSPKYLFRKEGQNVTLSCEQNLNHDAMYWYRQDPGQGLRLIYYSQIVNDFQKGDIAEGYSVSREKKESFPLTVTSAQKNPTAFYLCASSEQGQGTEAFFGQGTRLTVV.

In this sample, this clone turned up a few times. V usage is TRBV5-4 and J usage is TRBJ2-7; maybe TRBD2 (6 bases). This CDR3 has 13 amino acids. The V gene's germline CDR1 is SGHNT and CDR2 YYREEE (reference sequence). The V and J ends lost 0 bases and 5 bases respectively, with 9 bases between them. The CDR3 DNA reads TGTGCCAGCAGCTTGGGCGGGGCCCACGAGCAGTACTTC. Translation gives CASSLGGAHEQYF.

The chain employs TRBV6-6 and TRBJ1-1; 9 bases line up with TRBD1. Germline V gene sequence: CDR1 MNHNY, CDR2 SVGAGI (reference sequence). CDR3 length: 16 amino acids. Trimming at V came to 7 bases and at J to 0 bases, leaving 9 bases not matched to a gene. Here the CDR3 DNA reads TGTGCCAGCACCGGGGGGACAGGGTTAATGAACACTGAAGCTTTCTTT. This translates into CASTGGTGLMNTEAFF.

The chain combines TRBV30 with TRBJ2-5; TRBD2 aligns across 9 bases. Germline V gene lookup returns CDR1 GTSNPN and CDR2 SVGIG (reference sequence). CDR3 length: 14 amino acids. The V and J ends lost 6 bases and 1 base, in that order; junction bases with no gene match: 6. The CDR3 DNA follows: TGTGCCTGTCCGGGACTAGCCCTCCAAGAGACCCAGTACTTC. Translation: CACPGLALQETQYF.

This clone occurred a few times. This chain joins TRBV6-1 and TRBJ1-6; 9 bases line up with TRBD1. The V and J ends lost 4 bases and 9 bases, in that order; junction bases with no gene match: 4. Per germline, CDR1 MNHNS and CDR2 SASEGT. The CDR3 runs to 14 residues. CDR3 residues: CASSAGTGPSPLHF. CDR3 DNA: TGTGCCAGCAGTGCCGGGACAGGGCCTTCACCCCTCCACTTT.

The CDR3 is CASSYSGGGTDTQYF. Written as DNA, the CDR3 is TGTGCCAGCAGCTATAGCGGGGGGGGCACAGATACGCAGTATTTT. The chain joins TRBV7-3 to TRBJ2-3; 11 nucleotides line up with TRBD2. The CDR3 totals 15 residues. The germline gives CDR1 SGHTA, CDR2 FQGTGA. The V segment lost 4 bases and the J segment 1 base; nucleotides outside the gene matches: 1.

The gene calls are TRBV27 and TRBJ2-3, with D possibly TRBD1 on 6 matching bases. Trimming cost V 5 bases and J 8 bases, with 17 bases left between them. CDR1 and CDR2 (germline): MNHEY, SMNVEV (reference sequence). This CDR3 is built from 14 residues. CDR3 in DNA: TGTGCCAGCAGTCCTAGGGGGTCGGGCGGTACGCAGTATTTT. It is translated as CASSPRGSGGTQYF.

This chain connects TRBV30 to TRBJ2-7; D is possibly TRBD1 (5 bases). The V and J ends lost 0 bases and 2 bases respectively, with 8 bases between them. Per the germline V gene, CDR1 is GTSNPN and CDR2 is SVGIG (reference sequence). The length of the CDR3 is 13 residues. The chain's CDR3 is CAWSVPGPYEQYF. Here the CDR3 DNA reads TGTGCCTGGAGTGTACCAGGGCCCTACGAGCAGTACTTC. The full variable domain, completed using reference TRBV30 and TRBJ2-7, is SQTIHQWPATLVQPVGSPLSLECTVEGTSNPNLYWYRQAAGRGLQLLFYSVGIGQISSEVPQNLSASRPQDRQFILSSKKLLLSDSGFYLCAWSVPGPYEQYFGPGTRLTVT.

The rearrangement joins TRBV28 to TRBJ2-3, with D unresolved. The CDR3 loop spans 18 amino acids. With 3 bases removed from V and 2 bases from J, the gap between germline ends came to 21 bases. Germline V gives CDR1 MDHEN, CDR2 SYDVKM. CDR3 loop: CASSFITARYRDTDTQYF. In DNA form, the CDR3 reads TGTGCCAGCAGTTTTATTACGGCTCGGTACAGAGACACAGATACGCAGTATTTT.

CDR3 in DNA: TGCAGCGTCGAACAGGGGCCCACCGGGGAGCTGTTTTTT. Translated: CSVEQGPTGELFF. The chain joins TRBV29-1 to TRBJ2-2; TRBD1 aligns across 7 bases. Germline CDR1 reads SQVTM; CDR2 reads ANQGSEA. This CDR3 is built from 13 residues. V lost 6 bases and J lost 4; bases outside the gene matches: 5.

CDR3 nucleotides: TGTGCCAGCAGCTCCCCGGGACTAGCGGGGGTTGGGGATGAGCAGTTCTTC. Translating it yields CASSSPGLAGVGDEQFF. The gene calls are TRBV11-2 and TRBJ2-1, with 14 bases identical to TRBD2. Looked up from germline, CDR1 is SGHAT and CDR2 is FQNNGV. The J segment lost 8 bases and the V segment lost 4 bases, leaving 10 bases of the junction unmatched. CDR3 length: 17 residues.

The rearrangement uses TRBV25-1 and TRBJ2-1; D is uncertain. The CDR3 totals 16 residues. V shed 4 bases and J shed 2 bases, with 15 bases lying between them. Per germline, CDR1 MGHDK and CDR2 SYGVNS. The CDR3 nucleotides are TGTGCCAGCAGTGCTCGTCATGGTTTCCCCTACAATGAGCAGTTCTTC. Protein sequence: CASSARHGFPYNEQFF.

The V gene is TRBV11-2, the J gene TRBJ1-6; D may be TRBD1 (6 bases). V lost 0 bases and J 6 bases, leaving 12 bases between the germline ends. This CDR3 is built from 16 residues. CDR1 and CDR2 from the germline V gene are SGHAT and FQNNGV. CDR3 protein: CASSLDDGGGNSPLHF. In nucleotides, the CDR3 is TGTGCCAGCAGCTTAGATGACGGGGGCGGTAATTCACCCCTCCACTTT.

This chain joins TRBV14 and TRBJ1-2; the match to TRBD1 covers 8 bases. J lost 8 bases, V lost 3 bases, and 5 bases had no gene match. This CDR3 comprises 13 residues. Germline CDR1 and CDR2: SGHDN and FVKESK. CDR3 in amino acids: CASSQDRAYGYTF. Here the CDR3 DNA reads TGTGCCAGCAGCCAGGACAGGGCCTACGGCTACACCTTC.

This chain connects TRBV2 to TRBJ2-1; no firm D call. The germline CDR1 and CDR2 sequences are SNHLY and FYNNEI. The CDR3 runs 17 residues. V was pared by 1 base and J by 1 base, with 14 bases between. The CDR3 coding sequence is TGTGCCAGCAGTGAAGGTTCTTTGCAGTATTCCTACAATGAGCAGTTCTTC. Translating gives CASSEGSLQYSYNEQFF.

V gene TRBV7-2 combines with J gene TRBJ1-3; D unclear. With 1 base removed from V and 0 bases from J, the gap between germline ends came to 10 bases. This CDR3 is 16 amino acids long. From germline, CDR1 is SGHTA and CDR2 FQGNSA. The CDR3 DNA sequence: TGTGCCAGCAGCTTAGGGCCGCCTAGCTCTGGAAACACCATATATTTT. Translating it yields CASSLGPPSSGNTIYF.

The gene calls are TRBV21-1 and TRBJ1-2; no DNA check was done on the table's D call, TRBD1. TRBV21-1 is noted as a pseudogene. The CDR3 is 15 amino acids. CDR3 bases: TGTGCCAGCAGCAAAGACCTTGGGACAAGGCATGGCTACACCTTC. It specifies CASSKDLGTRHGYTF.

The chain joins TRBV2 to TRBJ1-6, with 10 bases that match TRBD1. The J segment lost 6 bases and the V segment lost 5 bases, leaving 1 base of the junction unmatched. The V gene's germline CDR1 is SNHLY and CDR2 FYNNEI. This CDR3 comprises 14 residues. CDR3 loop: CASSRDRGNSPLHF. In DNA form, the CDR3 reads TGTGCCAGCAGTCGGGACAGGGGTAATTCACCCCTCCACTTT.

V and J are TRBV5-1 and TRBJ1-2, with D tentatively TRBD1 (6 bases). This CDR3 comprises 13 residues. Per the germline V gene, CDR1 is SGHRS and CDR2 is YFSETQ. V was trimmed by 4 bases and J by 2 bases, leaving 9 bases between them. CDR3 bases: TGCGCCAGCAGCCCAGGGGCAAACTATGGCTACACCTTC. Translating gives CASSPGANYGYTF.

The table lists this clone with a few counts. The V gene is TRBV6-6, the J gene TRBJ2-3; 7 bases are a match to TRBD2. Per germline, CDR1 MNHNY and CDR2 SVGAGI (reference sequence). The CDR3 length is 15 residues. Losses at the gene ends were 8 bases for V and 0 bases for J; bases not matched to a gene: 8. This chain's CDR3 is CASGFGGTSTDTQYF. DNA for the CDR3: TGTGCCAGCGGCTTCGGGGGGACTAGCACAGATACGCAGTATTTT.

V and J are TRBV4-1 and TRBJ1-5, with TRBD1 identical over 7 bases. CDR1 and CDR2 (germline): MGHRA, YSYEKL. V trimming: 3 bases; J trimming: 4 bases; junction bases outside the gene matches: 0. The CDR3 totals 13 residues. CDR3 loop: CASSQDRNQPQHF. The DNA of the CDR3 is TGCGCCAGCAGCCAGGACAGGAATCAGCCCCAGCATTTT.

As DNA, the CDR3 is TGTGCCAGCTCCGAGGGCGTCTATGGCTACACCTTC. This gives the protein CASSEGVYGYTF. The chain employs TRBV28 and TRBJ1-2; D is unclear. The V end lost 8 bases, the J end lost 4 bases, and 11 bases lay between the germline ends. The CDR3 is made up of 12 amino acids. Germline V CDR1 and CDR2: MDHEN, SYDVKM.

In this sample, this clone turned up once. This chain's CDR3 is CASSWDGQNTDTQYF. CDR3 nucleotide sequence: TGCGCCAGCAGCTGGGACGGTCAAAACACAGATACGCAGTATTTT. V gene TRBV5-1 combines with J gene TRBJ2-3; D could derive from TRBD1 or TRBD2 (5 bases each). Germline-derived CDR1 and CDR2 are SGHRS and YFSETQ. The CDR3 runs to 15 residues. V was clipped by 3 bases and J by 2 bases, with 13 bases between them.

CDR3 residues: CASSSGGPVSEQYF. CDR3 bases: TGTGCCAGCTCGAGCGGGGGGCCAGTTAGCGAGCAGTACTTC. V usage is TRBV6-5 and J usage is TRBJ2-7; 9 bases are shared with TRBD2. The trim removed 8 bases at V and 6 bases at J, leaving 11 bases unmatched. The CDR3 is 14 amino acids. CDR1 is MNHEY, CDR2 SVGAGI, per germline.

The chain recombines TRBV11-2 with TRBJ2-2; 8 bases are shared with TRBD2. V shed 5 bases and J 4 bases; nucleotides not matched to a gene: 6. The CDR3 spans 15 residues. Germline V CDR1 and CDR2: SGHAT, FQNNGV. The CDR3 DNA reads as TGTGCCAGCAGCCCCAGACTAGCGAGCACCGGGGAGCTGTTTTTT. Its translation is CASSPRLASTGELFF.

This clone was seen a few times. This chain joins TRBV7-2 and TRBJ1-2; a weak D match, TRBD1 (5 bases). CDR3 length: 16 residues. V lost 1 base, J lost 0 bases, and 12 bases lay in between. The V gene's germline CDR1 is SGHTA and CDR2 FQGNSA. The CDR3 DNA reads as TGTGCCAGCAGCTTAGACGCCAGGGCCACTAACTATGGCTACACCTTC. Amino acid sequence: CASSLDARATNYGYTF.

The genes are TRBV5-1 and TRBJ2-1; D is ambiguous. The V gene's germline CDR1 is SGHRS and CDR2 YFSETQ. The ends were cut back, 0 bases at V and 1 base at J, with 14 bases in the middle. This CDR3 spans 17 amino acids. The DNA for the CDR3 is TGCGCCAGCAGCTTGGTACTGGTGCACGGATCCTACAATGAGCAGTTCTTC. The encoded protein is CASSLVLVHGSYNEQFF.

The chain is built from TRBV27 and TRBJ1-5; TRBD1 matches at 7 bases. The CDR3 is 14 amino acids. Trimming at V came to 5 bases and at J to 5 bases, leaving 6 bases not matched to a gene. CDR1 is MNHEY and CDR2 is SMNVEV in the germline V gene (reference sequence). The CDR3 sequence is CASSKTGPDQPQHF. CDR3 in DNA: TGTGCCAGCAGTAAGACAGGGCCGGATCAGCCCCAGCATTTT.